This T cell receptor (beta chain) was profiled in a study of cytomegalovirus exposure and HLA in healthy donors. TCRdb's table, derived via immunoSEQ multiplex PCR, lists solely in-frame clones and lacks some. The sample lists under 200,000 clones, about 90% occurring once. A remark on this clone: As yet, its antigen is unknown.

The donors were part of the approximately 120-subject validation cohort, which stood apart from the roughly 670-subject first cohort. The CDR3 runs to 15 residues. CDR1 and CDR2 from the germline V gene are MDHEN and SYDVKM. V dropped 5 bases and J dropped 3; count of bases not matched to a gene: 5. Study-wide results and caveats: Generally TCR sequences proved uncommon, though certain public TCRs appeared in numerous donors. In a later analysis, first-cohort TCR clusters were found to tend to co-occur in the approximately 110 validation repertoires.

The TCR comes from a woman aged 18-29 years in good health and CMV-seropositive. The sequenced material came from PBMCs. This chain links TRBV28 with TRBJ2-3; TRBD1 aligns across 10 bases. For the CDR3, the DNA is TGTGCCAGCAGTCCGACAGGGGGCGCGACAGATACGCAGTATTTT. Translated: CASSPTGGATDTQYF.